This TCR beta chain was sequenced during a study of T-cell reconstitution after alpha-beta-depleted transplantation in children. V was shortened by 3 bases and J by 0 bases, with 10 bases between the two germline ends. Germline lookup yields CDR1 SGHAT and CDR2 FQNNGV. This CDR3 has 15 residues. TCRbeta library preparation incorporated unique molecular identifiers. TCRdb re-called the PCR reads through MiXCR, storing one row per CDR3 protein. Counted here are hundreds of thousands of distinct CDR3 sequences, about a sixth occurring once; the ten biggest clones make up roughly 41%. This clonotype has just a few counts. No antigen is known for it. Study-wide results and limits: Surviving recipient cells, namely T cells and thymic progenitors, were the source of high day-60 TCRbeta diversity in some patients. Fresh T-cell production supplied most of the T-cell counts and diversity seen one year after transplant. Expanded clones from the graft, numbering several hundred, reportedly supplied alpha-beta T cells about two months after transplant.

Sequencing used PBMCs, mostly from graft donor cells, obtained 360 days after TCRalphabeta/CD19-depleted stem cell transplant. The TCR sequence derives from a male patient under 10 years old who had a stem cell transplant for acute lymphoblastic leukemia, so the T cells may come from the graft donor. The chain employs TRBV11-2 and TRBJ2-3, with a tentative D call TRBD2 (5 bases). The CDR3 loop is CASSFEGGSTDTQYF. CDR3 bases: TGTGCCAGCAGCTTCGAAGGCGGGAGCACAGATACGCAGTATTTT.